This T cell receptor (beta chain) was sequenced in a study of CD8+CD57+ T cells in acquired aplastic anemia. This clonotype was picked up many times. V shed 2 bases and J shed 3 bases, with 11 bases lying between them. This CDR3 contains 14 residues. CDR1 is SGDLS and CDR2 is YYNGEE in the germline V gene. The sequenced patients had an expansion of CD8+CD57+ cells seen by flow cytometry. For CDR3 and TCR beta VDJ profiling, genomic DNA was the template used. From the reads, TCRdb called clonotypes with MiXCR, one entry per CDR3 protein. The sample lists hundreds of thousands of distinct CDR3 sequences, 47% seen once, with approximately 7.8% in the top ten.

The V call is TRBV9, the J call TRBJ1-1; weak D call: TRBD1 (5 bases). Sequencing was performed on sorted CD4+, CD8+, or CD8+CD57+ T cells (not recorded which) from PBMCs. The TCR comes from a human donor with aplastic anemia. CDR3 sequence reads: CASSVGQADTEAFF. The CDR3 nucleotides are TGTGCCAGCAGCGTGGGGCAGGCGGACACTGAAGCTTTCTTT.